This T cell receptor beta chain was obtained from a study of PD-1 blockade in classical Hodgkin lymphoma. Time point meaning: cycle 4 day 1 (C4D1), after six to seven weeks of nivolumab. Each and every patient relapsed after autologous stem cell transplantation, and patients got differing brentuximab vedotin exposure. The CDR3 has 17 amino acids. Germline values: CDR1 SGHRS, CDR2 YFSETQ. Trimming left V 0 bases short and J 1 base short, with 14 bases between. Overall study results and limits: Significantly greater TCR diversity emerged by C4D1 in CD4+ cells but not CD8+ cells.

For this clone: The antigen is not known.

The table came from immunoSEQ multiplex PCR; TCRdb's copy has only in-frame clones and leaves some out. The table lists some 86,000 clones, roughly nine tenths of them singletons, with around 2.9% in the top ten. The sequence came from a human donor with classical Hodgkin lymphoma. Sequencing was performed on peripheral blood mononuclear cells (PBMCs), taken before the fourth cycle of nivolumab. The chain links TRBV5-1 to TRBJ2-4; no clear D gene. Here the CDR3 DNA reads TGCGCCAGCAGCTTGGCAGAGTTAGGCTGGGCCAAAAACATTCAGTACTTC. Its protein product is CASSLAELGWAKNIQYF.